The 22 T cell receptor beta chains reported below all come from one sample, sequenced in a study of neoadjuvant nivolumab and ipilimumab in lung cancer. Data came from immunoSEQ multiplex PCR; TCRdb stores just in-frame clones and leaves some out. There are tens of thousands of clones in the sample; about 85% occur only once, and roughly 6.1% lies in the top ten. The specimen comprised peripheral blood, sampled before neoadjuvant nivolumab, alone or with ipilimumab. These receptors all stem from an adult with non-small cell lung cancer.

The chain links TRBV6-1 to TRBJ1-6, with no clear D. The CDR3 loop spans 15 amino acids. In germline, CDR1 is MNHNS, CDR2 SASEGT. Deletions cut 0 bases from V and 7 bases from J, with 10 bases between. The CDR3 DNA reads TGTGCCAGCAGTGAAGCGGACGGGTCGAATTCACCCCTCCACTTT. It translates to CASSEADGSNSPLHF.

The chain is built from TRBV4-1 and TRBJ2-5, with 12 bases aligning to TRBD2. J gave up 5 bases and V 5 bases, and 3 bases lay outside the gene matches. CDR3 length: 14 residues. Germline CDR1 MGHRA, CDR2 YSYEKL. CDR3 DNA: TGCGCCAGCAGCTTCGGACTAGCGGGGGAGACCCAGTACTTC. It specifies CASSFGLAGETQYF.

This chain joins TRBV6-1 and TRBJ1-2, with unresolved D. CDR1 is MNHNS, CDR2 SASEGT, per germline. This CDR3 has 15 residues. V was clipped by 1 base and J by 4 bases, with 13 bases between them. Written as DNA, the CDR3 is TGTGCCAGCAGTGAAGGGTCAGGAGCAACCTATGGCTACACCTTC. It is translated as CASSEGSGATYGYTF.

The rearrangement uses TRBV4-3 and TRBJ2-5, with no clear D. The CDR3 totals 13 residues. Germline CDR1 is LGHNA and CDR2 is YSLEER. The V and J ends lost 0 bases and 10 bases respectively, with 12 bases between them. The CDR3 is CASSQDWGGNQYF. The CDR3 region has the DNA TGCGCCAGCAGCCAAGATTGGGGTGGTAACCAGTACTTC.

CDR3 in DNA: TGTGCCAGCAGCCTCGGGACCGCCGGCGGGGAGCTGTTTTTT. The encoded protein is CASSLGTAGGELFF. The chain recombines TRBV7-9 with TRBJ2-2; the D gene could be TRBD1 or TRBD2 (5 bases each). The V and J ends lost 5 bases and 7 bases respectively, with 14 bases between them. The CDR3 length is 14 residues. Germline CDR1 reads SEHNR; CDR2 reads FQNEAQ (reference sequence).

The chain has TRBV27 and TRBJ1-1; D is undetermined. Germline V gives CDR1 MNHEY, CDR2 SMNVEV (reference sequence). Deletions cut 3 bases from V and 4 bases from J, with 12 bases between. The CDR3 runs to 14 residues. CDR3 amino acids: CASSFSVRGTEAFF. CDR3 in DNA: TGTGCCAGCAGTTTCTCCGTGCGGGGCACTGAAGCTTTCTTT.

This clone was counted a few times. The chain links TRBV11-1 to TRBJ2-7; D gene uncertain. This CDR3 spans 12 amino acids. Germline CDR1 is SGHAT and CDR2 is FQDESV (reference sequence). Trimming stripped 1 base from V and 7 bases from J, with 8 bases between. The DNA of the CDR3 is TGTGCCAGCAGCTTAGGTATTGGGGAGCAGTACTTC. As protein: CASSLGIGEQYF.

The CDR3 loop is CASSETGTNEKLFF. The CDR3, as DNA: TGCGCCAGCAGTGAGACAGGGACTAATGAAAAACTGTTTTTT. This sequence joins TRBV10-1 and TRBJ1-4, with D perhaps TRBD1 (6 bases). Trimming took 2 bases from V and 2 from J, leaving 6 bases between them. CDR3 length: 14 amino acids. Germline V gene data show CDR1 as WNHNN and CDR2 as SYGVQD (reference sequence).

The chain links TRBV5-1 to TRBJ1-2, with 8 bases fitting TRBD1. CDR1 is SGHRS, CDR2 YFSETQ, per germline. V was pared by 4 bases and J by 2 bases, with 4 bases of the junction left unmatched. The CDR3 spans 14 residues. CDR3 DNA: TGCGCCAGCAGCCCAGGACAGGGAAACTATGGCTACACCTTC. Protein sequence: CASSPGQGNYGYTF.

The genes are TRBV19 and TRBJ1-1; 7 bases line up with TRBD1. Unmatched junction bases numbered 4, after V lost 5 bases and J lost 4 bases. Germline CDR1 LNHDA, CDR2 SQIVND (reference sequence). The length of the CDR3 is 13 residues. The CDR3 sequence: CASSQTGVTEAFF. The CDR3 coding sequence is TGTGCCAGTAGTCAAACAGGGGTCACTGAAGCTTTCTTT.

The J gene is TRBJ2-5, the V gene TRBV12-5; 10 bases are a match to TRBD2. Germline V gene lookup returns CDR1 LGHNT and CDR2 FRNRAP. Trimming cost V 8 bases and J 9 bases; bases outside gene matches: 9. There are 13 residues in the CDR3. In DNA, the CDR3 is TGTGCTAGTTCTAGCGGGGGAGGAGGGGCCCAGTACTTC. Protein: CASSSGGGGAQYF.

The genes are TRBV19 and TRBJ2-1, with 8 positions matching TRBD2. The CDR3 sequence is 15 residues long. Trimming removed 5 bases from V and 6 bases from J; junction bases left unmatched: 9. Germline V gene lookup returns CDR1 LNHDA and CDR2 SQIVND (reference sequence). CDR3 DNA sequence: TGTGCCAGTAGTGCGGGACTAGGTACGCCCAATGAGCAGTTCTTC. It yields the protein CASSAGLGTPNEQFF. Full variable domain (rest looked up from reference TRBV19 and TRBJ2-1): DGGITQSPKYLFRKEGQNVTLSCEQNLNHDAMYWYRQDPGQGLRLIYYSQIVNDFQKGDIAEGYSVSREKKESFPLTVTSAQKNPTAFYLCASSAGLGTPNEQFFGPGTRLTVL.

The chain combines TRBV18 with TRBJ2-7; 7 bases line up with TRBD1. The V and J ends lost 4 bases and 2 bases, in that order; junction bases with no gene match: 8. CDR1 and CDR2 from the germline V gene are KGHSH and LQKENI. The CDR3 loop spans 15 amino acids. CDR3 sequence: CASSLNTGVAYEQYF. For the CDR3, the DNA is TGTGCCAGCTCACTTAATACAGGGGTGGCCTACGAGCAGTACTTC.

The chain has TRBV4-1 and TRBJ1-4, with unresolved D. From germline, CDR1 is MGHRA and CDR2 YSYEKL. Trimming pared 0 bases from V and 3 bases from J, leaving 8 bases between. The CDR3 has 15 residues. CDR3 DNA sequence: TGCGCCAGCAGCCAAGATATTACGGCTAATGAAAAACTGTTTTTT. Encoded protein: CASSQDITANEKLFF.

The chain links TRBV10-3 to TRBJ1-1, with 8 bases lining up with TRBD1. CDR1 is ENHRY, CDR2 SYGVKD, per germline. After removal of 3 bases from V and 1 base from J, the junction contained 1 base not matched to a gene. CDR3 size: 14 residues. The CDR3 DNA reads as TGTGCCATCAGTGAAGACAGGGGGAACACTGAAGCTTTCTTT. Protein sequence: CAISEDRGNTEAFF.

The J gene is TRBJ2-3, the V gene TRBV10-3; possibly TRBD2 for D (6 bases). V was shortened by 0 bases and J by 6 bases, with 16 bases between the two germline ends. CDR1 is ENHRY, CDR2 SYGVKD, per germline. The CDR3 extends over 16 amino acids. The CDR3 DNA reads TGTGCCATCAGTGAGTCTAGCGGACCGCTGGGGGATACGCAGTATTTT. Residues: CAISESSGPLGDTQYF.

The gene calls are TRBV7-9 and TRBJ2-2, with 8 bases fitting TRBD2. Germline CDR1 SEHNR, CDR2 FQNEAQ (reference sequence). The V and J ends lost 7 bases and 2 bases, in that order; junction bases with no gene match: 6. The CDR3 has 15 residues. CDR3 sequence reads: CASIPSGGNTGELFF. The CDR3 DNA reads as TGTGCCAGCATACCAAGCGGGGGTAACACCGGGGAGCTGTTTTTT.

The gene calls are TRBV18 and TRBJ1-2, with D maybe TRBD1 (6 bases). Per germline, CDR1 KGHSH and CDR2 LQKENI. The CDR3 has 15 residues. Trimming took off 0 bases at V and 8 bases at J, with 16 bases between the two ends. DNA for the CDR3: TGTGCCAGCTCACCACCCGGAGCAGGGGTGGAAGGCTACACCTTC. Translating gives CASSPPGAGVEGYTF.

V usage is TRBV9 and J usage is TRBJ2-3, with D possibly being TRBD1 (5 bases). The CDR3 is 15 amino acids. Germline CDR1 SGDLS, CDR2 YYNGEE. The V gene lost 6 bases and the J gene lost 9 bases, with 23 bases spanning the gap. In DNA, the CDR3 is TGTGCCAGCAAGATGGCTCCTGAACCCCAGGGAACGCAGTATTTT. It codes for CASKMAPEPQGTQYF.

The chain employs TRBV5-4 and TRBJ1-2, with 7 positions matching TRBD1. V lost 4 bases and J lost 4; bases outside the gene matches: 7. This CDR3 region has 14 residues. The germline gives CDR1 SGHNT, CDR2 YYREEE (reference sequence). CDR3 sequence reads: CASSKTRDSYGYTF. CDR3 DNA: TGTGCCAGCAGCAAAACCCGGGACAGCTATGGCTACACCTTC.

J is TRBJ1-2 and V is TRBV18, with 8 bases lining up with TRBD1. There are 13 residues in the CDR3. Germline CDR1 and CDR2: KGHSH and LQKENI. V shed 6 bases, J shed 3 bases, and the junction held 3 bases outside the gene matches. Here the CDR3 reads CASSADRDYGYTF. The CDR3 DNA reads TGTGCCAGCTCGGCGGACAGGGACTATGGCTACACCTTC.

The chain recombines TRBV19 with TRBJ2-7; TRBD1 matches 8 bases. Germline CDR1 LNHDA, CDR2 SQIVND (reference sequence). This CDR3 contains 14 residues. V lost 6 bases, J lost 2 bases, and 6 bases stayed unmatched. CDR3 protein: CASSNQGATYEQYF. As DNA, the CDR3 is TGTGCCAGTAGCAACCAGGGGGCCACCTACGAGCAGTACTTC.